This T cell receptor beta chain came from a study of CXCR3-negative and CXCR3-positive naive CD8 T cells. General study results and limits: No difference in surface CD5 was seen between naive subsets, and TCR strength was inferred from TRB CDR3 properties. Relative to CXCR3-negative naive cells, CXCR3-positive naive cells had more hydrophobic TRB CDR3s. Both of the naive subsets showed about the same high diversity, but memory CD8+ cells had much less.

The CD45RO-CCR7+CD27+CD95- phenotype denoted naive CD8+ T cells. With UMI labels, 5' RACE was used to prepare the TRB cDNA libraries. TCRdb reprocessed the 5' RACE reads, keeping one entry per CDR3 protein, no DNA. The table for this sample gives under 75,000 distinct CDR3 sequences. On this clonotype itself: The antigen remains undetermined.

The germline CDR1 and CDR2 sequences are SEHNR and FQNEAQ (reference sequence). This CDR3 comprises 16 residues. V usage is TRBV7-9 and J usage is TRBJ2-7; absent DNA, TCRdb's TRBD1 call cannot be checked. What was sequenced was naive CXCR3+ CD8+ T cells from blood. Subset of the sample: CD45RO-CCR7+CD27+CD95- naive CD8+ T cells expressing CXCR3 (TNR3+). The TCR comes from a human donor in good health. Some clones in this sample may be carry-over from other donors' samples. This chain's CDR3 is CASSPREHTAGGEQYF. Using reference TRBV7-9 and TRBJ2-7 for the parts outside the CDR3, the full variable domain is DTGVSQNPRHKITKRGQNVTFRCDPISEHNRLYWYRQTLGQGPEFLTYFQNEAQLEKSRLLSDRFSAERPKGSFSTLEIQRTEQGDSAMYLCASSPREHTAGGEQYFGPGTRLTVT.